These 26 T cell receptor beta chains came from one sample sequenced in a study of cytomegalovirus exposure and HLA in healthy donors. Primers included in the PCR were 60 Vbeta and 13 Jbeta primers. Assay used: immunoSEQ multiplex PCR; TCRdb lists only in-frame clones, some missing. This table has roughly 150,000 clones, 85% appearing once. The sequenced sample was PBMCs. Source of these receptors: a boy between 2 and 10 years old in good health and CMV-seronegative.

The chain joins TRBV27 to TRBJ1-6; D remains unclear. CDR1 and CDR2 from the germline V gene are MNHEY and SMNVEV (reference sequence). V lost 0 bases, J lost 4 bases, and 4 bases lay in between. CDR3 length: 14 amino acids. The CDR3, as DNA: TGTGCCAGCAGTTTATCCGGTTATAATTCACCCCTCCACTTT. Its protein is CASSLSGYNSPLHF.

The chain links TRBV5-6 to TRBJ2-1; D unresolved. V was shortened by 1 base and J by 8 bases, with 7 bases between the two germline ends. The CDR3 covers 12 residues. Germline-derived CDR1 and CDR2 are SGHDT and YYEEEE. This chain's CDR3 is CASSLLGYEQFF. CDR3 bases: TGTGCCAGCAGCTTGCTTGGCTATGAGCAGTTCTTC.

V and J are TRBV7-9 and TRBJ2-5; 9 nucleotides agree with TRBD1. This CDR3 comprises 14 residues. V was pared by 5 bases and J by 5 bases, with 6 bases of the junction left unmatched. The V gene's germline CDR1 is SEHNR and CDR2 FQNEAQ (reference sequence). CDR3 nucleotides: TGTGCCAGCAGCACCGGACAGGGGAGGGAGACCCAGTACTTC. This encodes CASSTGQGRETQYF.

The chain combines TRBV2 with TRBJ2-1; D call uncertain. V dropped 7 bases and J dropped 6 bases, with 13 bases sitting between them. Per the germline V gene, CDR1 is SNHLY and CDR2 is FYNNEI. The CDR3 spans 13 residues. The CDR3 nucleotides read TGTGCCAGCACAAGAGGTATTCCCAATGAGCAGTTCTTC. It translates to CASTRGIPNEQFF.

This rearrangement joins TRBV6-6 to TRBJ1-1, with 8 bases that match TRBD1. Germline CDR1 is MNHNY and CDR2 is SVGAGI (reference sequence). V shed 6 bases, J shed 3 bases, and the junction held 3 bases outside the gene matches. CDR3 length: 13 residues. Here the CDR3 DNA reads TGTGCCAGCAGCTCGACAGGGGACACTGAAGCTTTCTTT. As protein: CASSSTGDTEAFF.

This clone has a handful of counts. The rearrangement links TRBV15 to TRBJ2-3; D not resolved. Germline values: CDR1 LNHNV, CDR2 YYDKDF (reference sequence). This CDR3 is 13 amino acids long. The V end lost 1 base, the J end lost 2 bases, and 4 bases lay between the germline ends. The DNA of the CDR3 is TGTGCCACCAGCAGAGTAAACACAGATACGCAGTATTTT. Amino acid sequence: CATSRVNTDTQYF.

This clone was observed a few times. The CDR3 spells CASSFSGTGANVLTF. CDR3 DNA sequence: TGTGCCAGCAGCTTTTCGGGGACTGGGGCCAACGTCCTGACTTTC. This chain uses TRBV7-3 with TRBJ2-6, with D possibly matching TRBD2 (5 bases). Germline V gives CDR1 SGHTA, CDR2 FQGTGA. V was cut by 3 bases and J by 2 bases, with 8 bases left in between. The CDR3 contains 15 residues.

V gene TRBV29-1 combines with J gene TRBJ1-1; D gene uncertain. Between the trimmed V and J ends, which lost 8 bases and 5 bases, there was a span of 15 bases. The CDR3 is 12 amino acids. CDR1 and CDR2 from the germline V gene are SQVTM and ANQGSEA. CDR3 in amino acids: CSTRPRRTEAFF. The CDR3 DNA sequence: TGCAGCACCAGACCGCGGCGGACTGAAGCTTTCTTT.

The V gene is TRBV6-4, the J gene TRBJ2-1, with 12 bases fitting TRBD1. Germline assignment: CDR1 MRHNA and CDR2 SNTAGT. Germline trimming cut 6 bases from V and 9 bases from J; bases unmatched to any gene: 9. The CDR3 is 15 residues long. DNA of the CDR3: TGTGCCAGCAGGGCCGGGACAGGGGGCCGGGGTGAGCAGTTCTTC. Its translation is CASRAGTGGRGEQFF.

V usage is TRBV27 and J usage is TRBJ2-2; 8 nucleotides line up with TRBD1. Looked up from germline, CDR1 is MNHEY and CDR2 is SMNVEV (reference sequence). V lost 5 bases, J lost 6 bases, and 8 bases stayed unmatched. The CDR3 is 15 amino acids. The CDR3 reads CASSLTGQGPGELFF. CDR3 DNA sequence: TGTGCCAGCAGTCTCACCGGACAGGGCCCCGGGGAGCTGTTTTTT.

The rearrangement uses TRBV5-4 and TRBJ1-1; TRBD1 might be the D (5 bases). This CDR3 region has 15 residues. Germline V lookup: CDR1 SGHNT, CDR2 YYREEE (reference sequence). V dropped 6 bases and J dropped 1 base, with 16 bases sitting between them. CDR3 protein: CASNPVGQTNTEAFF. CDR3 nucleotide sequence: TGTGCCAGCAACCCGGTGGGGCAGACGAACACTGAAGCTTTCTTT.

The rearrangement links TRBV29-1 to TRBJ2-7, with 9 positions matching TRBD1. Per the germline V gene, CDR1 is SQVTM and CDR2 is ANQGSEA. With 3 bases clipped from V and 0 bases from J, the junction kept 6 bases outside the gene matches. CDR3 length: 15 residues. Written as DNA, the CDR3 is TGCAGCGTTGAGGGGACAGGGACTAACTCCTACGAGCAGTACTTC. Its translation is CSVEGTGTNSYEQYF.

The V and J genes are TRBV23-1 and TRBJ2-6, with 12 bases that match TRBD1. TRBV23-1 is identified as an open reading frame with a role that is uncertain. The V gene end was trimmed by 3 bases and the J gene end by 2 bases; junction bases not matched to a gene: 8. The CDR3 has 19 residues. The CDR3 here is CASSQSGQGARPGANVLTF. The CDR3 DNA is TGCGCCAGCAGTCAGTCGGGACAGGGGGCGAGACCTGGGGCCAACGTCCTGACTTTC.

The chain carries TRBV4-1 and TRBJ2-3; D not certain. The CDR3 extends over 16 amino acids. Per germline, CDR1 MGHRA and CDR2 YSYEKL. V lost 4 bases to trimming and J lost 0 bases, with 14 bases between them. For the CDR3, the DNA is TGCGCCAGCAGCCTCCTTGCGGCGCGGAGCACAGATACGCAGTATTTT. This encodes CASSLLAARSTDTQYF.

This clone has only one observation. The chain couples TRBV30 to TRBJ2-7; weak D call: TRBD1 (6 bases). Germline V lookup: CDR1 GTSNPN, CDR2 SVGIG (reference sequence). This CDR3 spans 12 amino acids. Deletions cut 2 bases from V and 2 bases from J, with 7 bases between. Here the CDR3 reads CAWSSGAYEQYF. The CDR3 bases are TGTGCCTGGAGTTCAGGGGCCTACGAGCAGTACTTC.

J is TRBJ2-3 and V is TRBV15; D perhaps matches TRBD2 (7 bases). Germline V gene sequence: CDR1 LNHNV, CDR2 YYDKDF (reference sequence). This CDR3 spans 19 amino acids. Trimming pared 0 bases from V and 4 bases from J, leaving 23 bases between. The CDR3 loop reads CATSRDDRFGGAGADTQYF. In DNA form, the CDR3 reads TGTGCCACCAGCAGAGATGATCGCTTTGGGGGGGCGGGGGCAGATACGCAGTATTTT.

The CDR3 loop is CASSLILAPYEQYF. The CDR3 bases are TGTGCCAGCAGCTTGATACTAGCCCCCTACGAGCAGTACTTC. The gene calls are TRBV5-6 and TRBJ2-7; D might be TRBD2 (6 bases). The CDR3 sequence is 14 residues long. CDR1 is SGHDT and CDR2 is YYEEEE in the germline V gene. V lost 1 base, J lost 2 bases, and 10 bases lay in between. Together with reference TRBV5-6 and TRBJ2-7, the CDR3 gives the full variable domain: DAGVTQSPTHLIKTRGQQVTLRCSPKSGHDTVSWYQQALGQGPQFIFQYYEEEERQRGNFPDRFSGHQFPNYSSELNVNALLLGDSALYLCASSLILAPYEQYFGPGTRLTVT.

This chain joins TRBV5-1 and TRBJ2-3, with 7 bases that match TRBD1. V trimming: 0 bases; J trimming: 0 bases; junction bases outside the gene matches: 7. Germline CDR1 is SGHRS and CDR2 is YFSETQ. The CDR3 covers 17 residues. The CDR3 is CASSLGGTGASTDTQYF. The CDR3, as DNA: TGCGCCAGCAGCTTGGGGGGTACAGGGGCGAGCACAGATACGCAGTATTTT.

The chain combines TRBV25-1 with TRBJ2-3; D remains unclear. This CDR3 region has 13 residues. Trimming pared 3 bases from V and 4 bases from J, leaving 8 bases between. In germline, CDR1 is MGHDK, CDR2 SYGVNS. The CDR3 spells CASSDSRADTQYF. The CDR3 DNA sequence: TGTGCCAGCAGTGACTCCCGAGCAGATACGCAGTATTTT.

The genes are TRBV5-4 and TRBJ2-7; no reliable D call. CDR3 length equals 16 residues. The germline gives CDR1 SGHNT, CDR2 YYREEE (reference sequence). Trimming removed 3 bases at V and 6 bases at J, with 22 bases between. CDR3 DNA: TGTGCCAGCAGCTCGGAACCGTTGGGCTTTGCGTCCGAGCAGTACGTC. Protein sequence: CASSSEPLGFASEQYV.

J is TRBJ2-7 and V is TRBV9; 8 bases agree with TRBD1. This CDR3 contains 14 residues. Trimming took 2 bases from V and 5 from J; bases not matched to a gene: 6. Germline CDR1 reads SGDLS; CDR2 reads YYNGEE. Here the CDR3 reads CASSVTGTGDEQYF. The DNA for the CDR3 is TGTGCCAGCAGCGTTACCGGGACAGGAGACGAGCAGTACTTC.

The chain employs TRBV11-2 and TRBJ1-1; 7 nucleotides agree with TRBD1. The J segment lost 1 base and the V segment lost 3 bases, leaving 5 bases of the junction unmatched. CDR3 size: 15 residues. From germline, CDR1 is SGHAT and CDR2 FQNNGV. CDR3 residues: CASSFRGGANTEAFF. CDR3 nucleotides: TGTGCCAGCAGCTTTAGAGGGGGCGCGAACACTGAAGCTTTCTTT.

This chain joins TRBV18 and TRBJ2-1; 9 nucleotides align to TRBD2. Losses at the gene ends were 1 base for V and 0 bases for J; bases not matched to a gene: 4. Germline-derived CDR1 and CDR2 are KGHSH and LQKENI. There are 17 residues in the CDR3. CDR3 residues: CASSPRLAGSSYNEQFF. The CDR3 nucleotides are TGTGCCAGCTCACCACGGCTAGCGGGGAGCTCCTACAATGAGCAGTTCTTC.

The rearrangement joins TRBV5-1 to TRBJ1-1; the D is unclear. Germline V gives CDR1 SGHRS, CDR2 YFSETQ. Deletions cut 0 bases from V and 1 base from J, with 7 bases between. The CDR3 runs 14 residues. CDR3: CASSLVGGNTEAFF. CDR3 bases: TGCGCCAGCAGCTTGGTAGGCGGGAACACTGAAGCTTTCTTT.

In this sample, this clone turned up a few times. The chain uses TRBV10-2 and TRBJ2-7, with D maybe TRBD2 (5 bases). The CDR3 totals 15 residues. Germline V gene sequence: CDR1 WSHSY, CDR2 SAAADI. Between the trimmed V and J ends, which lost 8 bases and 3 bases, there was a span of 20 bases. Here the CDR3 DNA reads TGCGCCAGCGGCGCAGAGGGAGTAAAAGTCTACGAGCAGTACTTC. It is translated as CASGAEGVKVYEQYF.

The V call is TRBV7-2, the J call TRBJ2-7, with D perhaps matching TRBD1 (5 bases). The CDR3 is made up of 16 amino acids. CDR1 SGHTA and CDR2 FQGNSA come from the germline V gene. V lost 1 base to trimming and J lost 2 bases, with 15 bases between them. The CDR3 sequence is CASSLGVGVIPYEQYV. The CDR3 DNA reads as TGTGCCAGCAGCTTAGGGGTAGGGGTAATCCCCTACGAGCAGTACGTC.